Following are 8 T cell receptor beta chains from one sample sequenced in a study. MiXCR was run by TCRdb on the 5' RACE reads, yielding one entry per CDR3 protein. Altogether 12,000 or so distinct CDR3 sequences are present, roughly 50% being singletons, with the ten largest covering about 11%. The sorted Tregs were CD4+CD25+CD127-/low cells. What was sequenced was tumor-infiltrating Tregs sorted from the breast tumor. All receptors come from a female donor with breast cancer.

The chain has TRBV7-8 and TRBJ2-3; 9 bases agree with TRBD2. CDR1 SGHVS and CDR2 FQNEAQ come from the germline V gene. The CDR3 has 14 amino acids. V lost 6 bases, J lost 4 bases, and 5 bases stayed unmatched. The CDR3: CASRAGGEADTQYF. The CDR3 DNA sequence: TGTGCCAGCAGGGCGGGAGGGGAGGCAGATACGCAGTATTTT.

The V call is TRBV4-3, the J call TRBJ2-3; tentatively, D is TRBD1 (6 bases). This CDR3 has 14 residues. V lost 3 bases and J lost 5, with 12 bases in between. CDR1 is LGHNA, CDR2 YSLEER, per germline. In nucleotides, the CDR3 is TGCGCCAGCAGCCACCGAGGACAGATAGATACGCAGTATTTT. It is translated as CASSHRGQIDTQYF.

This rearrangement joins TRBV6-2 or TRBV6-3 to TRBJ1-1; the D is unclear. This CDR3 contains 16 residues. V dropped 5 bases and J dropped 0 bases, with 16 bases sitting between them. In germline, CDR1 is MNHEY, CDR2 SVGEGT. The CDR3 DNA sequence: TGTGCCAGCAGTAGCCCCCAGGCGGTTGTGAACACTGAAGCTTTCTTT. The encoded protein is CASSSPQAVVNTEAFF.

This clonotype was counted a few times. This CDR3 is CASSPRDQETQYF. CDR3 sequence (DNA): TGTGCCAGCAGTCCGCGGGATCAAGAGACCCAGTACTTC. The chain links TRBV5-6 to TRBJ2-5; D possibly corresponds to TRBD2 (6 bases). Trimming left V 5 bases short and J 2 bases short, with 10 bases between. The germline CDR1 and CDR2 sequences are SGHDT and YYEEEE. CDR3 length: 13 amino acids.

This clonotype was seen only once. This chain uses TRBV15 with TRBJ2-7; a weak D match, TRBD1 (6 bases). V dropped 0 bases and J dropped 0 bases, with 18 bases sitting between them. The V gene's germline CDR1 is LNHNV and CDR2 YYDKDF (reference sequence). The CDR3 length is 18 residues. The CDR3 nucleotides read TGTGCCACCAGCAGAGATCGGTCCAGGGGTCAACCCTCCTACGAGCAGTACTTC. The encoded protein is CATSRDRSRGQPSYEQYF.

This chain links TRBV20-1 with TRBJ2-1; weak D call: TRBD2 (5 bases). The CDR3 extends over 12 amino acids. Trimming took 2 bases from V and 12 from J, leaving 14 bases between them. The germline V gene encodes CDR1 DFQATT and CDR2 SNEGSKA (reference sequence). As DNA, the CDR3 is TGCAGTGCTAGAACCGTTCGGGGTGGGCAGTTCTTC. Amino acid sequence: CSARTVRGGQFF.

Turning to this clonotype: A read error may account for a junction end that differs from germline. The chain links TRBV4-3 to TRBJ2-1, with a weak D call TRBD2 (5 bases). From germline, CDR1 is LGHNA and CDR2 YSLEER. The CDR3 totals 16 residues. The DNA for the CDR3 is TGCGCCAGCAGCCAAGAGAGGGCCCAACCAAACAACGAGCAGTTCTTC. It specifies CASSQERAQPNNEQFF.

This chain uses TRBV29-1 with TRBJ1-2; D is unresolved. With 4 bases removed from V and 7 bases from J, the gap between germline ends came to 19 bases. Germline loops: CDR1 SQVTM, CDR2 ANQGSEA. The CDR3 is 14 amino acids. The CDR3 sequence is CSVAPRLSVAGYTF. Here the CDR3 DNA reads TGCAGCGTTGCCCCTAGGCTCTCAGTGGCTGGCTACACCTTC.